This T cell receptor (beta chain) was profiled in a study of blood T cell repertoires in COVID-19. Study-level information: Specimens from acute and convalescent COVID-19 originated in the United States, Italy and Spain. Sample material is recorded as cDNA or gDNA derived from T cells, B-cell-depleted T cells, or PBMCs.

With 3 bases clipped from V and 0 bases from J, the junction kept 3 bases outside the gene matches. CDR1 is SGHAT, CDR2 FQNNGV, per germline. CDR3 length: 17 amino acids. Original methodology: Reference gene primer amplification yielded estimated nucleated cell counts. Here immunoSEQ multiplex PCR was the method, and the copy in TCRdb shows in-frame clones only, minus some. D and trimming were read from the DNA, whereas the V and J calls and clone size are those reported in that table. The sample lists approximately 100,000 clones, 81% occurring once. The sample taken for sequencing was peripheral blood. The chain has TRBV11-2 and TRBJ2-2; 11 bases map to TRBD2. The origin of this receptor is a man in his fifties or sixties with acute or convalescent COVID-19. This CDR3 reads CASSLTGLAANTGELFF. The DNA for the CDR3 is TGTGCCAGCAGCTTGACGGGACTAGCGGCGAACACCGGGGAGCTGTTTTTT.